This T cell receptor beta chain was recovered during a study of blood T cell repertoires in COVID-19. Enrollees, roughly 18 to 90 years old, lived in approximately 24 US areas. In assigning cohorts, the study relied on participant-reported clinical history. The germline CDR1 and CDR2 sequences are SGHTA and FQGTGA. The length of the CDR3 is 15 residues. V lost 5 bases, J lost 0 bases, and 3 bases stayed unmatched. Sequencing was performed with immunoSEQ multiplex PCR; in TCRdb, only in-frame clones are kept and a portion is missing. The repertoire has some 220,000 clones, 80% to 90% of them found once; the top ten carry about 3%.

This chain joins TRBV7-3 and TRBJ2-7; TRBD1 matches at 11 bases. The specimen was PBMCs or T cells enriched from blood (not recorded which). The TCR sequence derives from a woman aged 18-29 years in a cohort exposed to, infected with or recovered from COVID-19 (not recorded which). The CDR3 DNA sequence: TGTGCCAGCAGCCTGGGGACAGGGGGCTCCTACGAGCAGTACTTC. Its translation is CASSLGTGGSYEQYF.